The entry below gives a single T cell receptor beta chain sequence along with its context. The target antigen is unknown. Sequencing targeted expressed TCRB transcripts, as all isolated RNA had been reverse transcribed. Here immunoSEQ multiplex PCR was the method, and the copy in TCRdb shows in-frame clones only, minus some. The table records about 150,000 clones, about 9.1% of them present only once. The sample belongs to a study of beta chain features in type 1 diabetes. The study's findings and limits: Patients with type 1 diabetes showed fewer VDJ junction insertions and more deletions.

This clonotype originated in a woman aged 18-29 years in good health. Input material: central memory CD4+ T cells from blood.

Written as DNA, the CDR3 is TGTGCCAGCAGCCAAGATCGGGGGAGGCCAGATACGCAGTATTTT. It translates to CASSQDRGRPDTQYF. The J gene is TRBJ2-3, the V gene TRBV14, with a possible D match to TRBD2 (6 bases). Trimming removed 0 bases at V and 4 bases at J, with 11 bases between. The CDR3 is 15 amino acids. The germline V gene encodes CDR1 SGHDN and CDR2 FVKESK.